The 29 T cell receptor beta chains in this list originate from one sample, sequenced in a study of control samples from healthy donors and cancer patients (dated by TCRdb to about 2020). The library was produced with the immunoSEQ multiplex PCR assay. What TCRdb holds here is the immuneACCESS table cut down to in-frame rearrangements. Part of the clones is not present; checked against another copy, under half of the missing clones reflect an unresolved V gene, and the others are unexplained. The sample records some 130,000 clones, around 88% of which are singletons. The ten biggest clones cover roughly 3.4% of the sample. The sequencing sample was made of blood. The receptors originated from a man aged 35 to 55 in good health.

The chain combines TRBV3-1 (or the pseudogene TRBV3-2) with TRBJ2-5; no reliable D call. Trimming took 1 base from V and 5 from J, leaving 11 bases between them. Germline lookup yields CDR1 LGHDT and CDR2 YNNKEL (reference sequence). The CDR3 runs 14 residues. The CDR3 DNA sequence: TGTGCCAGCAGCCAAGCAGTGGCTTCGGAGACCCAGTACTTC. Protein: CASSQAVASETQYF.

V gene TRBV30 combines with J gene TRBJ2-7; 10 bases fit TRBD1. V trimming: 4 bases; J trimming: 3 bases; junction bases outside the gene matches: 9. Germline CDR1 reads GTSNPN; CDR2 reads SVGIG (reference sequence). This CDR3 contains 15 residues. The CDR3 is CAWTLAGTGVYEQYF. The CDR3 DNA reads TGTGCCTGGACCCTGGCCGGGACAGGGGTCTACGAGCAGTACTTC.

CDR3 protein: CASSLAWGGAGGTNEKLFF. CDR3 in DNA: TGTGCCAGCAGCTTAGCTTGGGGGGGCGCTGGGGGGACTAATGAAAAACTGTTTTTT. The gene calls are TRBV7-8 and TRBJ1-4; D is perhaps TRBD1 (6 bases). Germline CDR1 reads SGHVS; CDR2 reads FQNEAQ. This CDR3 spans 19 amino acids. V dropped 0 bases and J dropped 2 bases, with 19 bases sitting between them.

V gene TRBV7-8 combines with J gene TRBJ2-7; D unresolved. CDR3 length: 11 residues. CDR1 SGHVS and CDR2 FQNEAQ come from the germline V gene. Trimming pared 5 bases from V and 4 bases from J, leaving 6 bases between. DNA for the CDR3: TGTGCCAGCAGCCTACAATACGAGCAGTACTTC. It codes for CASSLQYEQYF.

This chain uses TRBV19 with TRBJ1-1; no reliable D call. Trimming stripped 7 bases from V and 1 base from J, with 7 bases between. CDR1 is LNHDA and CDR2 is SQIVND in the germline V gene (reference sequence). CDR3 length: 12 amino acids. CDR3 loop: CASKSGNTEAFF. DNA of the CDR3: TGTGCCAGTAAGAGCGGGAACACTGAAGCTTTCTTT.

The chain carries TRBV5-1 and TRBJ2-3, with 16 bases matching TRBD2. The CDR3 covers 16 residues. The germline CDR1 and CDR2 sequences are SGHRS and YFSETQ. With 7 bases clipped from V and 1 base from J, the junction kept 3 bases outside the gene matches. In nucleotides, the CDR3 is TGCGCCAGCGGGACTAGCGGGGGGGCTGGCACAGATACGCAGTATTTT. This sequence encodes CASGTSGGAGTDTQYF. Filled out from reference TRBV5-1 and TRBJ2-3, the complete variable domain reads KAGVTQTPRYLIKTRGQQVTLSCSPISGHRSVSWYQQTPGQGLQFLFEYFSETQRNKGNFPGRFSGRQFSNSRSEMNVSTLELGDSALYLCASGTSGGAGTDTQYFGPGTRLTVL.

The CDR3 protein is CASSYSGGARMGQETQYF. In DNA, the CDR3 is TGTGCCAGCAGTTATAGCGGGGGGGCCAGGATGGGCCAAGAGACCCAGTACTTC. This chain uses TRBV27 with TRBJ2-5, with 11 bases identical to TRBD2. Unmatched junction bases numbered 11, after V lost 4 bases and J lost 1 base. CDR1 and CDR2 (germline): MNHEY, SMNVEV (reference sequence). The CDR3 covers 18 residues.

The rearrangement uses TRBV7-2 and TRBJ1-4; a possible D gene is TRBD1 (5 bases). From germline, CDR1 is SGHTA and CDR2 FQGNSA. This CDR3 has 15 residues. Trimming stripped 5 bases from V and 6 bases from J, with 16 bases between. CDR3 bases: TGTGCCAGCAGCCCAGGGTGGGCGAAGGATGAAAAACTGTTTTTT. The encoded protein is CASSPGWAKDEKLFF.

The chain is built from TRBV6-6 and TRBJ1-3; 10 nucleotides match TRBD1. The CDR3 contains 15 residues. V lost 6 bases to trimming and J lost 5 bases; unmatched junction nucleotides: 7. Germline V gives CDR1 MNHNY, CDR2 SVGAGI (reference sequence). The CDR3 is CASRGQGRTRNTIYF. CDR3 coding DNA: TGTGCCAGCAGGGGACAGGGGCGTACGCGAAACACCATATATTTT.

The rearrangement links TRBV6-5 to TRBJ1-1, with D maybe TRBD1 (5 bases). The CDR3 length is 14 residues. Germline values: CDR1 MNHEY, CDR2 SVGAGI. V was trimmed by 7 bases and J by 5 bases, leaving 17 bases between them. CDR3 region: CASTYGGEGTEAFF. CDR3 in DNA: TGTGCCAGCACCTACGGGGGGGAGGGGACTGAAGCTTTCTTT.

V usage is TRBV10-3 and J usage is TRBJ2-7; 8 positions match TRBD2. Germline loops: CDR1 ENHRY, CDR2 SYGVKD. The CDR3 runs 14 residues. V dropped 5 bases and J dropped 2; count of bases not matched to a gene: 5. The CDR3 loop is CAISSLAGTYEQYF. Written as DNA, the CDR3 is TGTGCCATCAGTAGCCTAGCGGGTACCTACGAGCAGTACTTC.

CDR3 in amino acids: CASSRGLNTGELFF. The CDR3 DNA reads as TGTGCCAGCAGCCGGGGCCTGAACACCGGGGAGCTGTTTTTT. The chain uses TRBV11-3 and TRBJ2-2; D tentatively fits TRBD1 or TRBD2 (5 bases each). The CDR3 loop spans 14 amino acids. Trimming shortened V by 5 bases and J by 1 base, and 8 bases separated the two germline ends. CDR1 is SGHNT, CDR2 YENEEA, per germline.

The J gene is TRBJ2-1, the V gene TRBV7-3; 9 bases agree with TRBD2. This CDR3 is built from 15 residues. Germline V gene lookup returns CDR1 SGHTA and CDR2 FQGTGA. J gave up 5 bases and V 5 bases, and 7 bases lay outside the gene matches. This chain's CDR3 is CASSQGPSGDNEQFF. CDR3 DNA: TGTGCCAGCAGCCAGGGGCCTAGCGGGGACAATGAGCAGTTCTTC. The variable domain in full, with the rest retrieved from reference TRBV7-3 and TRBJ2-1, is GAGVSQTPSNKVTEKGKYVELRCDPISGHTALYWYRQSLGQGPEFLIYFQGTGAADDSGLPNDRFFAVRPEGSVSTLKIQRTERGDSAVYLCASSQGPSGDNEQFFGPGTRLTVL.

The J gene is TRBJ2-5, the V gene TRBV11-3; 12 nucleotides align to TRBD2. The length of the CDR3 is 17 residues. Per germline, CDR1 SGHNT and CDR2 YENEEA. V gave up 5 bases and J gave up 4 bases; unmatched junction bases: 11. The CDR3 here is CASSHPSGGAIRETQYF. The CDR3 DNA reads TGTGCCAGCAGCCATCCTAGCGGGGGGGCTATTCGAGAGACCCAGTACTTC.

The chain has TRBV6-6 and TRBJ2-7, with D perhaps matching TRBD1 (5 bases). This CDR3 comprises 16 residues. V was cut by 6 bases and J by 0 bases, with 18 bases left in between. The V gene's germline CDR1 is MNHNY and CDR2 SVGAGI (reference sequence). CDR3 sequence (DNA): TGTGCCAGCAGGTCCCAGGGTGCTACAAGCTCCTACGAGCAGTACTTC. Amino acids: CASRSQGATSSYEQYF.

The chain employs TRBV7-6 and TRBJ2-5; tentatively, D is TRBD1 (6 bases). This CDR3 is 13 amino acids long. The ends were cut back, 4 bases at V and 7 bases at J, with 13 bases in the middle. Germline loops: CDR1 SGHVS, CDR2 FNYEAQ. The CDR3 DNA reads TGTGCCAGCAGCTCAGGACAGTTCGGGACCCAGTACTTC. Residues: CASSSGQFGTQYF.

This chain links TRBV25-1 with TRBJ1-2; a possible D gene is TRBD1 (5 bases). CDR3 length equals 13 residues. Germline CDR1 MGHDK, CDR2 SYGVNS. V was pared by 4 bases and J by 12 bases, with 18 bases between. In nucleotides, the CDR3 is TGTGCCAGCAGTGCCTCCGGGACGTCCAATAACACCTTC. This codes for CASSASGTSNNTF.

The chain couples TRBV7-9 to TRBJ1-1; D perhaps matches TRBD1 (5 bases). The V end lost 0 bases, the J end lost 6 bases, and 14 bases lay between the germline ends. Germline CDR1 reads SEHNR; CDR2 reads FQNEAQ (reference sequence). The CDR3 totals 15 residues. This CDR3 reads CASSLAEGRVAEAFF. CDR3 nucleotides: TGTGCCAGCAGCTTAGCGGAGGGCAGGGTGGCTGAAGCTTTCTTT. Filled out from reference TRBV7-9 and TRBJ1-1, the complete variable domain reads DTGVSQNPRHKITKRGQNVTFRCDPISEHNRLYWYRQTLGQGPEFLTYFQNEAQLEKSRLLSDRFSAERPKGSFSTLEIQRTEQGDSAMYLCASSLAEGRVAEAFFGQGTRLTVV.

The chain combines TRBV6-5 with TRBJ1-5; tentatively, D is TRBD1 (5 bases). There are 13 residues in the CDR3. The germline CDR1 and CDR2 sequences are MNHEY and SVGAGI. V was shortened by 6 bases and J by 5 bases, with 11 bases between the two germline ends. CDR3 residues: CASRDPGYQPQHF. CDR3 in DNA: TGTGCCAGCAGAGACCCAGGGTATCAGCCCCAGCATTTT.

This chain uses TRBV7-3 with TRBJ2-3, with a tentative D call TRBD2 (5 bases). In germline, CDR1 is SGHTA, CDR2 FQGTGA. This CDR3 is built from 16 residues. Trimming pared 2 bases from V and 2 bases from J, leaving 14 bases between. The CDR3 spells CASSLAKGLNTDTQYF. Written as DNA, the CDR3 is TGTGCCAGCAGCTTAGCTAAAGGACTTAACACAGATACGCAGTATTTT.

CDR3 protein: CASSMGQGEETQYF. The CDR3 DNA is TGCGCCAGCAGCATGGGACAGGGGGAAGAGACCCAGTACTTC. The chain recombines TRBV5-1 with TRBJ2-5, with 11 nucleotides matching TRBD1. V shed 4 bases and J 3 bases; nucleotides not matched to a gene: 2. The CDR3 sequence is 14 residues long. Germline loops: CDR1 SGHRS, CDR2 YFSETQ.

As regards this clone: Other DNA sequences in the same sample also yield this CDR3. V gene TRBV29-1 combines with J gene TRBJ1-1, with unresolved D. Germline values: CDR1 SQVTM, CDR2 ANQGSEA. This CDR3 is built from 12 residues. V was pared by 0 bases and J by 2 bases, with 4 bases between. The CDR3 nucleotides are TGCAGCGTTGAAGACCCCAACACTGAAGCTTTCTTT. It encodes CSVEDPNTEAFF.

The CDR3 reads CASSLGDRAFNQPQHF. CDR3 nucleotide sequence: TGTGCCAGCAGCTTGGGGGACAGGGCCTTCAATCAGCCCCAGCATTTT. The chain recombines TRBV5-5 with TRBJ1-5, with 9 bases identical to TRBD1. The CDR3 contains 16 residues. The J segment lost 3 bases and the V segment lost 0 bases, leaving 4 bases of the junction unmatched. The V gene's germline CDR1 is SGHKS and CDR2 YYEKEE (reference sequence).

Concerning this clone: A single base separates this from a much larger clone, so it may be a read error. Other DNA sequences within the sample encode an identical CDR3. The chain has TRBV18 and TRBJ1-3, with D possibly TRBD1 on 5 matching bases. The germline V and J ends were trimmed by 1 base and 1 base, with 5 bases remaining between them. The germline gives CDR1 KGHSH, CDR2 LQKENI. There are 14 residues in the CDR3. The CDR3 nucleotides are TGTGCCAGCTCACCACAGGGGTCTGGAAACACCATATATTTT. Its protein is CASSPQGSGNTIYF.

A word on this clone: The sample carries other DNA sequences with the same CDR3. V usage is TRBV30 and J usage is TRBJ1-1, with D possibly matching TRBD1 (5 bases). Per germline, CDR1 GTSNPN and CDR2 SVGIG (reference sequence). Trimming shortened V by 3 bases and J by 1 base, and 9 bases separated the two germline ends. The CDR3 covers 13 residues. Written as DNA, the CDR3 is TGTGCCTGGAGGGCACAGGCGAACACTGAAGCTTTCTTT. This sequence encodes CAWRAQANTEAFF. The full variable domain, with the rest looked up from reference TRBV30 and TRBJ1-1, is SQTIHQWPATLVQPVGSPLSLECTVEGTSNPNLYWYRQAAGRGLQLLFYSVGIGQISSEVPQNLSASRPQDRQFILSSKKLLLSDSGFYLCAWRAQANTEAFFGQGTRLTVV.

This clone was seen a single time. The genes are TRBV11-3 and TRBJ2-2; D is ambiguous. Per the germline V gene, CDR1 is SGHNT and CDR2 is YENEEA. The CDR3 length is 14 residues. The V end was cut by 2 bases, the J end by 1 base, with 5 bases between. The CDR3 region is CASSLRVNTGELFF. The CDR3 DNA follows: TGTGCCAGCAGCTTAAGAGTGAACACCGGGGAGCTGTTTTTT.

This chain's CDR3 is CASSGDGGYTF. In nucleotides, the CDR3 is TGTGCCAGCTCGGGGGACGGAGGCTACACCTTC. The rearrangement uses TRBV18 and TRBJ1-2, with D maybe TRBD1 (5 bases). CDR1 and CDR2 from the germline V gene are KGHSH and LQKENI. Trimming shortened V by 6 bases and J by 8 bases, and 10 bases separated the two germline ends. The CDR3 totals 11 residues.

The chain links TRBV18 to TRBJ1-1; possible D gene TRBD1, 6 bases. V was clipped by 3 bases and J by 7 bases, with 12 bases between them. Germline CDR1 KGHSH, CDR2 LQKENI. This CDR3 has 13 amino acids. The CDR3 DNA follows: TGTGCCAGCTCACCTGTACAGGGCATTGAAGCTTTCTTT. Translation: CASSPVQGIEAFF.

The V and J genes are TRBV2 and TRBJ2-3, with D possibly being TRBD1 or TRBD2 (6 bases each). V was cut by 8 bases and J by 4 bases, with 16 bases left in between. The CDR3 sequence is 14 residues long. The germline CDR1 and CDR2 sequences are SNHLY and FYNNEI. The CDR3: CASFLGGIADTQYF. In nucleotides, the CDR3 is TGTGCCAGCTTCCTGGGGGGCATAGCAGATACGCAGTATTTT.